The entry below gives a single T cell receptor beta chain sequence along with its context. Original analysis: Quantification of nucleated cells was approximated via reference gene primer amplification. The assay was immunoSEQ multiplex PCR, and TCRdb's table has in-frame clones only and misses some. The DNA was the basis for D and trimming; V, J and clone size are from that table. Here the sample spans 150,000 or so clones, roughly 76% being singletons. These data come from a study of blood T cell repertoires in COVID-19. At the level of the study: T cells, B-cell-depleted T cells, or PBMCs supplied cDNA or gDNA.

This clonotype originated in a human donor with acute or convalescent COVID-19. The donor label of this sample is uncertain. The specimen was peripheral blood.

The CDR3 sequence: CAWSGQGVGTIYF. The CDR3 DNA sequence: TGTGCCTGGAGTGGACAGGGAGTTGGCACCATATATTTT. The rearrangement links TRBV30 to TRBJ1-3; 7 nucleotides align to TRBD1. Germline trimming cut 1 base from V and 9 bases from J; bases unmatched to any gene: 6. The CDR3 totals 13 residues. The germline V gene encodes CDR1 GTSNPN and CDR2 SVGIG (reference sequence).